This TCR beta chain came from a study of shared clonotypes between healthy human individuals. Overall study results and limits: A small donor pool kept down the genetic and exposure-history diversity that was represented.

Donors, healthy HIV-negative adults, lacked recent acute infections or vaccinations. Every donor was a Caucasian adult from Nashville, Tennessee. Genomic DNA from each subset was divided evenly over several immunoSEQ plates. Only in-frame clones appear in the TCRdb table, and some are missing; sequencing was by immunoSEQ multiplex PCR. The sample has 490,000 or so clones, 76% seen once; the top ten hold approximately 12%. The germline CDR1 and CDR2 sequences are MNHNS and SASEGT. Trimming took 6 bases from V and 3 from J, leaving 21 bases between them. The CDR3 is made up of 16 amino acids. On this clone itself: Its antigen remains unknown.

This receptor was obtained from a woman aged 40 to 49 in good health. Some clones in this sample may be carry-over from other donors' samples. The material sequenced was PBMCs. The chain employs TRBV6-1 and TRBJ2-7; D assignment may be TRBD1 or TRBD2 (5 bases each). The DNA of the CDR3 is TGTGCCAGCAGCGAACCGGGGCAGCCGGTAGACTACGAGCAGTACTTC. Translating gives CASSEPGQPVDYEQYF.